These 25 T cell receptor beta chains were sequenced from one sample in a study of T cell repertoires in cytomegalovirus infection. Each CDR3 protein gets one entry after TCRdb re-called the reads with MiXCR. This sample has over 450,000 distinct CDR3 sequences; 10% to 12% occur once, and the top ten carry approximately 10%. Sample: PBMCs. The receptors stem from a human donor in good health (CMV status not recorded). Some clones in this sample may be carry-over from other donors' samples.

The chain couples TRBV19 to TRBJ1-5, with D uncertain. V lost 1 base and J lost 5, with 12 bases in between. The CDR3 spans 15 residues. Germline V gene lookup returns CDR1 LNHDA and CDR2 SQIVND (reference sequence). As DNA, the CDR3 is TGTGCCAGTAGTATAGTGAGGGAGGGCCATCAGCCCCAGCATTTT. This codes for CASSIVREGHQPQHF.

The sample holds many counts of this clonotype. The CDR3 loop is CASSEGTSANNEQFF. The CDR3 DNA is TGTGCCAGCAGTGAGGGGACTAGCGCTAACAATGAGCAGTTCTTC. The chain joins TRBV25-1 to TRBJ2-1; TRBD2 agrees at 10 bases. The CDR3 contains 15 residues. Germline CDR1 reads MGHDK; CDR2 reads SYGVNS. The junction had 4 bases not matched to a gene; V was cut back by 3 bases and J by 5 bases.

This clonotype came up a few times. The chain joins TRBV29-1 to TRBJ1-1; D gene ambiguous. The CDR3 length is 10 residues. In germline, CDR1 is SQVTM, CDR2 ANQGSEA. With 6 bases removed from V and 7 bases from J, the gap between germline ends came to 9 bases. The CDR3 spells CSVATLEAFF. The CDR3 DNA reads TGCAGCGTAGCGACGCTTGAAGCTTTCTTT.

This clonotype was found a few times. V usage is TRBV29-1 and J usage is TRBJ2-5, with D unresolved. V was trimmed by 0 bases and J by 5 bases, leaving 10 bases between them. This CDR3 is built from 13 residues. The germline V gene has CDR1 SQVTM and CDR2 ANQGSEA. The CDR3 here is CSVEDKGKETQYF. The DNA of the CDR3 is TGCAGCGTTGAAGATAAAGGGAAGGAGACCCAGTACTTC.

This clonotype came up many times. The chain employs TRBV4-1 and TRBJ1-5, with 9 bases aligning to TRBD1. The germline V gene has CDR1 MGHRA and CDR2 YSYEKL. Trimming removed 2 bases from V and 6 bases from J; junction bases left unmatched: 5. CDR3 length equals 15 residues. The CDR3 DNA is TGCGCCAGCAGCCAATGGACAGGGGAGGGTCAGCCCCAGCATTTT. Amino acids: CASSQWTGEGQPQHF.

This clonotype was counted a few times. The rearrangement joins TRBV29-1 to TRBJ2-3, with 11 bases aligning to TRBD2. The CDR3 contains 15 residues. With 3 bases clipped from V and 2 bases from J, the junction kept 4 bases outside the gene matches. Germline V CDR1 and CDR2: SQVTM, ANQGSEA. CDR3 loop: CSVDGTSGITDTQYF. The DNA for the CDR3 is TGCAGCGTTGATGGGACTAGCGGCATCACAGATACGCAGTATTTT.

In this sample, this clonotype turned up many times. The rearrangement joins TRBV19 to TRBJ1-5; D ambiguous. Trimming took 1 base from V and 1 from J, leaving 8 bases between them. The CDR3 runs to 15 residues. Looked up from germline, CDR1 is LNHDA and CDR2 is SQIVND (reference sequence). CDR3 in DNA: TGTGCCAGTAGTATAGCTGGTCGGAGCAATCAGCCCCAGCATTTT. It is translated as CASSIAGRSNQPQHF.

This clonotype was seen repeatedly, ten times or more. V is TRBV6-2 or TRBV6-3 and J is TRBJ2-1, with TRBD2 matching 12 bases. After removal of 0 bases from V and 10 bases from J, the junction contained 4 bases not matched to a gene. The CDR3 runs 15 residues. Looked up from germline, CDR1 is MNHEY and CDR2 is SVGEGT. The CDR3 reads CASSYSPSGRGEQFF. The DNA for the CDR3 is TGTGCCAGCAGTTACTCGCCTAGCGGGAGGGGCGAGCAGTTCTTC.

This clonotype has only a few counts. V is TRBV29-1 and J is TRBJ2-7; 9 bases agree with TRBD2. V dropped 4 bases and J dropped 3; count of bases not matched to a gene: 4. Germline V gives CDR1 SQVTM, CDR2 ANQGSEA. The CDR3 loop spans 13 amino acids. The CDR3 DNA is TGCAGCGTTGTAGCGGGAGCGATCTACGAGCAGTACTTC. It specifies CSVVAGAIYEQYF.

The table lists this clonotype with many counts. CDR3 bases: TGTGCCAGCAGCCCTAGGACTAGCGGGAGGCTCACAGATACGCAGTATTTT. This codes for CASSPRTSGRLTDTQYF. The V and J genes are TRBV7-9 and TRBJ2-3; TRBD2 agrees at 14 bases. The CDR3 has 17 amino acids. With V trimmed by 5 bases and J by 2 bases, 6 bases remained unmatched. Germline V gives CDR1 SEHNR, CDR2 FQNEAQ (reference sequence). The complete variable domain, with remaining parts taken from reference TRBV7-9 and TRBJ2-3, reads DTGVSQNPRHKITKRGQNVTFRCDPISEHNRLYWYRQTLGQGPEFLTYFQNEAQLEKSRLLSDRFSAERPKGSFSTLEIQRTEQGDSAMYLCASSPRTSGRLTDTQYFGPGTRLTVL.

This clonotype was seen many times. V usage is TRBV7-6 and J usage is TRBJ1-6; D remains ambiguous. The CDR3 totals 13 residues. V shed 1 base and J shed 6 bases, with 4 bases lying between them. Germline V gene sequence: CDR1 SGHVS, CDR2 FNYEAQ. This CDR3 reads CASSLELNSPLHF. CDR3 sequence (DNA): TGTGCCAGCAGCTTAGAACTTAATTCACCCCTCCACTTT.

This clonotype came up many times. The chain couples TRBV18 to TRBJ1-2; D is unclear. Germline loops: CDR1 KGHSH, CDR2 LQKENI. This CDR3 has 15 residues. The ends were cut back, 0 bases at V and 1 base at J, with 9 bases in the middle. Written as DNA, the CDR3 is TGTGCCAGCTCACCACCGTCGGCGAATAACTATGGCTACACCTTC. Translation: CASSPPSANNYGYTF.

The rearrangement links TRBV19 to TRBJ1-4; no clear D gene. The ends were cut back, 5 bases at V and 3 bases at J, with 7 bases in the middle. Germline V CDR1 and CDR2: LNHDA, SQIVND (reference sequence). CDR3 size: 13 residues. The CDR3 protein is CASSDVANEKLFF. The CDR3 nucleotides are TGTGCCAGTAGTGACGTTGCTAATGAAAAACTGTTTTTT.

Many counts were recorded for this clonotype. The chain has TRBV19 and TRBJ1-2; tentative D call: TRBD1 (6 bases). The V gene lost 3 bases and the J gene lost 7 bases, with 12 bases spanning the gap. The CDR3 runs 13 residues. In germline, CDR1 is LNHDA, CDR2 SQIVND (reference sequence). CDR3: CASSISQGRGYTF. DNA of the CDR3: TGTGCCAGTAGTATCTCACAGGGCCGTGGCTACACCTTC. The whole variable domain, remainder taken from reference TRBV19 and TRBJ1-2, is DGGITQSPKYLFRKEGQNVTLSCEQNLNHDAMYWYRQDPGQGLRLIYYSQIVNDFQKGDIAEGYSVSREKKESFPLTVTSAQKNPTAFYLCASSISQGRGYTFGSGTRLTVV.

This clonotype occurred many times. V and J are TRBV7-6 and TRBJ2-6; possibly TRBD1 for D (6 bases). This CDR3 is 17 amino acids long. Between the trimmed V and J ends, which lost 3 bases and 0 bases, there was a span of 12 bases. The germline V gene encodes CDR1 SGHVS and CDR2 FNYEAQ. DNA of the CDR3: TGTGCCAGCAGCTTGGAGACAGGCAACTCTGGGGCCAACGTCCTGACTTTC. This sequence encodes CASSLETGNSGANVLTF.

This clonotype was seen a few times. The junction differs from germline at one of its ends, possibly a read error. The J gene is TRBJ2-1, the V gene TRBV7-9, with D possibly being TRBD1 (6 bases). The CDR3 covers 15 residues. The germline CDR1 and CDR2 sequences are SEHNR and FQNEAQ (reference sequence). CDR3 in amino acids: CANSPRTAQVDEQFF. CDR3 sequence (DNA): TGTGCCAACAGCCCCCGGACAGCCCAGGTAGATGAGCAGTTCTTC. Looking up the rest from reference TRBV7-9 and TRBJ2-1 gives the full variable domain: DTGVSQNPRHKITKRGQNVTFRCDPISEHNRLYWYRQTLGQGPEFLTYFQNEAQLEKSRLLSDRFSAERPKGSFSTLEIQRTEQGDSAMYLCANSPRTAQVDEQFFGPGTRLTVL.

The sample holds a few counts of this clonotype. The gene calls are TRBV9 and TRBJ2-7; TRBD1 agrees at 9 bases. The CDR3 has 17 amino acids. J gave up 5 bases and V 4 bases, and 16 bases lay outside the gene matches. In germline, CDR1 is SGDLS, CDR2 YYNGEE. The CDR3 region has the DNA TGTGCCAGCAGCCCCCACCTGGGACAGGGAAAGGAAAACGAGCAGTACTTC. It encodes CASSPHLGQGKENEQYF.

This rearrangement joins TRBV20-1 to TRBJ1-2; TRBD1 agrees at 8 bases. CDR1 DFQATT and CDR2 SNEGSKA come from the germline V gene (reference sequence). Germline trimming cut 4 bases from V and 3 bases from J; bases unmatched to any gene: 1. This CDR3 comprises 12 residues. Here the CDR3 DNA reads TGCAGTGCTACGGACAGGGACTATGGCTACACCTTC. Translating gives CSATDRDYGYTF.

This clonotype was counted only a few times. The CDR3 DNA sequence: TGTGCCATCAGTGAGTCTAGCGATGAGCAGTTCTTC. Residues: CAISESSDEQFF. This chain joins TRBV10-3 and TRBJ2-1, with TRBD2 as a possible D gene (5 bases). The CDR3 covers 12 residues. The V gene's germline CDR1 is ENHRY and CDR2 SYGVKD. Trimming removed 0 bases at V and 8 bases at J, with 5 bases between.

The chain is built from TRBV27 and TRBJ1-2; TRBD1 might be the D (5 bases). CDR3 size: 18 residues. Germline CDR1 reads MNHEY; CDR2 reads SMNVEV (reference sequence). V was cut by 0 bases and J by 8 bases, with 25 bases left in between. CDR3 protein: CASSLSADLIQASGGYTF. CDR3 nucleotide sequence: TGTGCCAGCAGTTTATCGGCCGACCTCATACAGGCTTCCGGAGGCTACACCTTC.

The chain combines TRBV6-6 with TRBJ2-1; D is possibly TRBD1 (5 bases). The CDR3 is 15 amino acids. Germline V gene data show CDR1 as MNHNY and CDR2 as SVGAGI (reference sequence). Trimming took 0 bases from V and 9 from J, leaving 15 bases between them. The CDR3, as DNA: TGTGCCAGCAGTTACTCGATTAGCAGGGCAGCTGAGCAGTTCTTC. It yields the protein CASSYSISRAAEQFF.

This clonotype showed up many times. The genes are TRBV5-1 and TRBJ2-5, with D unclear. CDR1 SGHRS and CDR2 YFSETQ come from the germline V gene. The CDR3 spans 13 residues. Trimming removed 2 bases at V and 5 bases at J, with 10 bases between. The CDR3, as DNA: TGCGCCAGCAGCTTCGGCAGGTCGGAGACCCAGTACTTC. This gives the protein CASSFGRSETQYF.

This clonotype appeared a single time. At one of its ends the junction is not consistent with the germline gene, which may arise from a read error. The CDR3 loop reads CACSPSGRVYNEQFF. CDR3 nucleotides: TGTGCCTGCAGCCCTAGCGGGAGAGTCTACAATGAGCAGTTCTTC. The chain employs TRBV7-4 and TRBJ2-1; 10 bases match TRBD2. The V gene's germline CDR1 is SGHVT and CDR2 SQSDAQ. The CDR3 is 15 amino acids.

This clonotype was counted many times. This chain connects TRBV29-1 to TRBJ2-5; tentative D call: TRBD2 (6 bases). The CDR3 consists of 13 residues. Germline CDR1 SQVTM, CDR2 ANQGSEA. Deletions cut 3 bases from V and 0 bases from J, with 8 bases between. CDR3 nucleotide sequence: TGCAGCGTTGAGAGGGACTACCAAGAGACCCAGTACTTC. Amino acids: CSVERDYQETQYF.

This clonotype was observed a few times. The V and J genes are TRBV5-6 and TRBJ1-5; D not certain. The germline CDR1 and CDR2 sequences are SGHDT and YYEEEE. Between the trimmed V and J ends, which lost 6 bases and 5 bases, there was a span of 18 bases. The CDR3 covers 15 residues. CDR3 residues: CASMTHGEFDQPQHF. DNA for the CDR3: TGTGCCAGCATGACCCACGGGGAGTTCGATCAGCCCCAGCATTTT.